The 20 T cell receptor beta chains below come from one sample, sequenced in a study of blood T cell repertoires in COVID-19. Assay: immunoSEQ multiplex PCR; the TCRdb copy retains only in-frame clones and omits some. Altogether 250,000 or so clones are present, 70% to 85% being singletons, with the ten largest covering more than 2.5%. Sequencing was performed on peripheral blood. These TCRs come from a woman over 75 with acute or convalescent COVID-19.

This clone has a count of ten or more. The chain is built from TRBV6-6 and TRBJ2-7; 9 bases are shared with TRBD1. With V trimmed by 10 bases and J by 6 bases, 10 bases remained unmatched. Germline values: CDR1 MNHNY, CDR2 SVGAGI (reference sequence). The CDR3 is made up of 13 amino acids. CDR3 in amino acids: CATQRGQGSEQYF. CDR3 nucleotides: TGTGCCACCCAAAGGGGACAGGGCTCCGAGCAGTACTTC.

In its sample, this clone was seen many times. This chain uses TRBV14 with TRBJ1-4; possibly TRBD1 for D (6 bases). This CDR3 has 15 amino acids. Germline V CDR1 and CDR2: SGHDN, FVKESK. V was clipped by 4 bases and J by 3 bases, with 12 bases between them. The DNA of the CDR3 is TGTGCCAGCAGCCTGTTGGGGGCAGCTAATGAAAAACTGTTTTTT. Translation: CASSLLGAANEKLFF.

The V and J genes are TRBV5-4 and TRBJ2-5; D uncertain. Trimming took 4 bases from V and 2 from J, leaving 12 bases between them. The CDR3 sequence is 14 residues long. CDR1 and CDR2 from the germline V gene are SGHNT and YYREEE (reference sequence). The CDR3 loop reads CASSPGGQQETQYF. CDR3 DNA: TGTGCCAGCAGCCCCGGCGGCCAGCAAGAGACCCAGTACTTC.

The CDR3 here is CASSIRGTANQPQHF. Here the CDR3 DNA reads TGTGCCAGTAGCATCCGTGGGACAGCTAATCAGCCCCAGCATTTT. The J gene is TRBJ1-5, the V gene TRBV19, with TRBD1 identical over 7 bases. The germline CDR1 and CDR2 sequences are LNHDA and SQIVND (reference sequence). The length of the CDR3 is 15 residues. Trimming took 6 bases from V and 4 from J; bases not matched to a gene: 9.

This clone came up many times. The chain employs TRBV5-1 and TRBJ2-1; 8 bases are shared with TRBD2. V shed 5 bases and J 2 bases; nucleotides not matched to a gene: 6. Germline CDR1 reads SGHRS; CDR2 reads YFSETQ. The CDR3 spans 15 residues. CDR3 amino acids: CASRFSGDPYNEQFF. For the CDR3, the DNA is TGCGCCAGCAGATTTAGCGGGGATCCCTACAATGAGCAGTTCTTC.

This clone was detected many times. Other DNA sequences within the sample encode an identical CDR3. This chain links TRBV12-3 or TRBV12-4 with TRBJ1-2; D possibly corresponds to TRBD1 (6 bases). The V gene lost 6 bases and the J gene lost 8 bases, with 13 bases spanning the gap. The length of the CDR3 is 12 residues. The CDR3 DNA follows: TGTGCCAGCAGAACACAGGGAGGGGGCTACACCTTC. This codes for CASRTQGGGYTF.

This clone was observed a handful of times. The CDR3 reads CASSPLLLAGRNEQFF. The CDR3 region has the DNA TGCGCCAGCAGCCCGCTATTGCTAGCGGGACGCAATGAGCAGTTCTTC. The chain is built from TRBV5-1 and TRBJ2-1; 9 positions agree with TRBD2. The CDR3 covers 16 residues. V was clipped by 4 bases and J by 6 bases; unmatched bases: 11. CDR1 is SGHRS, CDR2 YFSETQ, per germline.

The rearrangement joins TRBV6-6 to TRBJ2-1; TRBD1 matches 7 bases. V shed 5 bases and J 4 bases; nucleotides not matched to a gene: 17. CDR3 size: 18 residues. Germline assignment: CDR1 MNHNY and CDR2 SVGAGI (reference sequence). CDR3 nucleotides: TGTGCCAGCAGTCCCCGCCTAGACAGGGATTTCCTTTACAATGAGCAGTTCTTC. This gives the protein CASSPRLDRDFLYNEQFF.

This clone was seen a single time. J is TRBJ2-1 and V is TRBV7-9; 10 bases are shared with TRBD2. CDR3 length: 16 residues. The germline gives CDR1 SEHNR, CDR2 FQNEAQ (reference sequence). Losses at the gene ends were 3 bases for V and 8 bases for J; bases not matched to a gene: 10. The CDR3 here is CASSLRLAGGVDEQFF. In nucleotides, the CDR3 is TGTGCCAGCAGCTTGAGACTAGCGGGTGGGGTTGATGAGCAGTTCTTC.

This clone occurred once. The chain links TRBV11-3 to TRBJ1-1, with 7 bases identical to TRBD1. Germline loops: CDR1 SGHNT, CDR2 YENEEA. This CDR3 is 14 amino acids long. Trimming removed 5 bases from V and 2 bases from J; junction bases left unmatched: 5. CDR3 loop: CASSRGTVNTEAFF. DNA for the CDR3: TGTGCCAGCAGCCGCGGGACAGTCAACACTGAAGCTTTCTTT.

As for this clone: In the same sample, other DNA sequences code for this CDR3. The V gene is TRBV5-1, the J gene TRBJ1-3; perhaps TRBD1 as D (5 bases). Germline V gene lookup returns CDR1 SGHRS and CDR2 YFSETQ. Trimming took 0 bases from V and 1 from J, leaving 11 bases between them. The CDR3 has 16 amino acids. The CDR3 nucleotides are TGCGCCAGCAGCTTGGCGGGGGGATTGTCTGGAAACACCATATATTTT. This gives the protein CASSLAGGLSGNTIYF.

The chain's CDR3 is CASRRSAGNTIYF. The CDR3 DNA is TGTGCCAGCAGGAGGTCAGCGGGAAACACCATATATTTT. V and J are TRBV27 and TRBJ1-3; D unresolved. This CDR3 is built from 13 residues. V was pared by 6 bases and J by 4 bases, with 10 bases between. Germline lookup yields CDR1 MNHEY and CDR2 SMNVEV (reference sequence).

The V call is TRBV5-1, the J call TRBJ2-3; TRBD2 agrees at 12 bases. This CDR3 is built from 24 residues. V shed 2 bases, J shed 2 bases, and the junction held 27 bases outside the gene matches. Germline CDR1 is SGHRS and CDR2 is YFSETQ. This CDR3 is CASSFHPSGYPSGRAGPITDTQYF. Written as DNA, the CDR3 is TGCGCCAGCAGCTTCCACCCGTCTGGGTATCCTAGCGGGAGGGCTGGCCCCATCACAGATACGCAGTATTTT.

The gene calls are TRBV6-5 and TRBJ1-1, with 9 bases matching TRBD1. The CDR3 totals 13 residues. CDR1 MNHEY and CDR2 SVGAGI come from the germline V gene. J was trimmed by 8 bases and V by 8 bases; bases with no gene match: 9. CDR3 DNA: TGTGCCAGCCGCCTGGGACAGGGAAAGGAAGCTTTCTTT. Protein product: CASRLGQGKEAFF.

DNA for the CDR3: TGTGCCAGCAGCTCGTTGAGGGTGTACAATGAGCAGTTCTTC. Amino acid sequence: CASSSLRVYNEQFF. The chain uses TRBV11-2 and TRBJ2-1, with D possibly being TRBD2 (5 bases). The CDR3 loop spans 14 amino acids. Germline CDR1 is SGHAT and CDR2 is FQNNGV. The V gene lost 4 bases and the J gene lost 4 bases, with 11 bases spanning the gap.

The CDR3 region is CASSKEGEGENTEAFF. The CDR3 bases are TGTGCCAGCAGCAAAGAGGGTGAGGGGGAGAACACTGAAGCTTTCTTT. The V gene is TRBV21-1, the J gene TRBJ1-1; the table assigns TRBD1, which was not confirmed against the DNA. TRBV21-1 is a pseudogene. The CDR3 runs 16 residues.

This chain connects TRBV10-3 to TRBJ1-5; D may be TRBD1 (5 bases). V gave up 8 bases and J gave up 0 bases, with 11 bases separating them. Per the germline V gene, CDR1 is ENHRY and CDR2 is SYGVKD. This CDR3 is built from 14 residues. The DNA of the CDR3 is TGTGCCATCCAGGACAACCCTAGCAATCAGCCCCAGCATTTT. Translation gives CAIQDNPSNQPQHF.

This chain connects TRBV16 to TRBJ2-3; TRBD1 aligns across 9 bases. Trimming cost V 6 bases and J 8 bases; bases outside gene matches: 6. The CDR3 is 13 amino acids. Per germline, CDR1 KGHSY and CDR2 FQNENV. CDR3 in DNA: TGTGCCAGCAGTCCCGGGACAGGGATTACGCAGTATTTT. Residues: CASSPGTGITQYF.

This clone showed up just a few times. The rearrangement links TRBV9 to TRBJ1-5; 9 bases map to TRBD1. With 3 bases clipped from V and 6 bases from J, the junction kept 4 bases outside the gene matches. The CDR3 totals 14 residues. Germline CDR1 is SGDLS and CDR2 is YYNGEE. The DNA of the CDR3 is TGTGCCAGCAGCGCCGGGACAGGGTTTCAGCCCCAGCATTTT. Amino acid sequence: CASSAGTGFQPQHF.

The chain links TRBV5-1 to TRBJ1-2; D gene uncertain. Germline CDR1 is SGHRS and CDR2 is YFSETQ. V dropped 0 bases and J dropped 1 base, with 7 bases sitting between them. CDR3 size: 14 residues. CDR3 DNA sequence: TGCGCCAGCAGCTTGGCCGACAATAACTATGGCTACACCTTC. The encoded protein is CASSLADNNYGYTF.